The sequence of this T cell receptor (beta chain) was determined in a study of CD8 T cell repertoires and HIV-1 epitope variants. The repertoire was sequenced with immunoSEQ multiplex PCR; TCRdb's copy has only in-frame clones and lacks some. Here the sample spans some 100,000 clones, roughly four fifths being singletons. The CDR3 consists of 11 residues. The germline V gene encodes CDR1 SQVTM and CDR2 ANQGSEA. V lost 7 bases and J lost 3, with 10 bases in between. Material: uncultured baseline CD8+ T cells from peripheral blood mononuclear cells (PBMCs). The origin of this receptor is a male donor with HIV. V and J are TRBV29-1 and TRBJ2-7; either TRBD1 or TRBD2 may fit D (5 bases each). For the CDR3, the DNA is TGCAGCGGGGGGTATAACTACGAGCAGTACTTC. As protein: CSGGYNYEQYF.